The rows below give T cell receptor beta chains drawn from one sample of a study of Ad26.COV2.S vaccination and SARS-CoV-2 variants. Libraries were prepared by immunoSEQ multiplex PCR; TCRdb keeps only in-frame clonotypes and omits some of them. This table holds 360,000 or so clones, 89% found once. The input for sequencing was peripheral blood, taken in a trial of Ad26.COV2.S vaccine versus placebo. The receptors were sampled from a person between 18 and 65 years old who received the Ad26.COV2.S COVID-19 vaccine or a placebo. CDR3s include the opening cysteine and the closing phenylalanine or tryptophan. The order of the fields is D gene, V gene, clone size, J gene, CDR3 protein, CDR3 DNA. D genes are given only for firm matches. Clone sizes are given selectively: once, few, many, or a class where the clone is expanded.

d_call: TRBD1; v_call: TRBV7-9; clone_size: -; j_call: TRBJ1-5; cdr3_aa: CASSPGTGREQPQHF; cdr3_nt: TGTGCCAGCAGCCCCGGGACAGGGCGGGAACAGCCCCAGCATTTT
d_call: -; v_call: TRBV27; clone_size: once; j_call: TRBJ2-2; cdr3_aa: CASSFLGQANTGELFF; cdr3_nt: TGTGCCAGCAGTTTCCTCGGACAAGCGAACACCGGGGAGCTGTTTTTT
d_call: -; v_call: TRBV19; clone_size: -; j_call: TRBJ1-6; cdr3_aa: CASKHRDRNNSPLHF; cdr3_nt: TGTGCCAGTAAGCACCGGGACCGAAATAATTCACCCCTCCACTTT
d_call: TRBD2; v_call: TRBV18; clone_size: -; j_call: TRBJ2-2; cdr3_aa: CASSPPRTSTGELFF; cdr3_nt: TGTGCCAGCTCACCACCGAGGACTAGCACCGGGGAGCTGTTTTTT
d_call: TRBD2; v_call: TRBV6-2/TRBV6-3; clone_size: -; j_call: TRBJ2-1; cdr3_aa: CASSYPQRESRIFF; cdr3_nt: TGTGCCAGCAGTTATCCCCAGCGGGAGTCTCGCATTTTCTTC
d_call: TRBD2; v_call: TRBV7-3; clone_size: -; j_call: TRBJ2-1; cdr3_aa: CASSLVLAGSYNEQFF; cdr3_nt: TGTGCCAGCAGCTTAGTACTAGCGGGCTCCTACAATGAGCAGTTCTTC
d_call: -; v_call: TRBV5-1; clone_size: once; j_call: TRBJ2-1; cdr3_aa: CASSSRAGGDEQFF; cdr3_nt: TGCGCCAGCAGCTCGAGGGCCGGAGGGGATGAGCAGTTCTTC
d_call: -; v_call: TRBV15; clone_size: -; j_call: TRBJ2-1; cdr3_aa: CATSRGSKNEQFF; cdr3_nt: TGTGCCACCAGCAGAGGATCGAAAAATGAGCAGTTCTTC
d_call: -; v_call: TRBV24-1; clone_size: -; j_call: TRBJ2-1; cdr3_aa: CATSDLYRENEQFF; cdr3_nt: TGTGCCACCAGTGATTTGTACAGGGAAAATGAGCAGTTCTTC
d_call: -; v_call: TRBV27; clone_size: -; j_call: TRBJ2-1; cdr3_aa: CASSDAYWGNIYNEQFF; cdr3_nt: TGTGCCAGCAGTGATGCCTATTGGGGGAATATCTACAATGAGCAGTTCTTC
d_call: -; v_call: TRBV11-2; clone_size: -; j_call: TRBJ1-1; cdr3_aa: CASSLETKATEAFF; cdr3_nt: TGTGCCAGCAGCTTAGAAACGAAGGCCACTGAAGCTTTCTTT
d_call: -; v_call: TRBV29-1; clone_size: -; j_call: TRBJ2-5; cdr3_aa: CSVAGTKKETQYF; cdr3_nt: TGCAGCGTTGCCGGGACCAAAAAAGAGACCCAGTACTTC
d_call: -; v_call: TRBV25-1; clone_size: -; j_call: TRBJ2-7; cdr3_aa: CASSDSISSYEQYF; cdr3_nt: TGTGCCAGCAGTGACTCTATTAGCTCCTACGAGCAGTACTTC
d_call: TRBD1; v_call: TRBV24-1; clone_size: -; j_call: TRBJ2-1; cdr3_aa: CATADRADYNEQFF; cdr3_nt: TGTGCCACCGCCGACAGGGCCGACTACAATGAGCAGTTCTTC
d_call: -; v_call: TRBV11-2; clone_size: -; j_call: TRBJ2-1; cdr3_aa: CASSPAADSSYNEQFF; cdr3_nt: TGTGCCAGCAGCCCAGCAGCGGACTCCTCCTACAATGAGCAGTTCTTC
d_call: TRBD2; v_call: TRBV6-2/TRBV6-3; clone_size: -; j_call: TRBJ2-5; cdr3_aa: CASSGAGGSKTQYF; cdr3_nt: TGTGCCAGCAGTGGGGCGGGAGGTTCGAAGACCCAGTACTTC
d_call: TRBD1; v_call: TRBV4-1; clone_size: -; j_call: TRBJ2-2; cdr3_aa: CASSLLTGANTGELFF; cdr3_nt: TGCGCCAGCAGCCTCCTAACAGGGGCGAACACCGGGGAGCTGTTTTTT
d_call: -; v_call: TRBV9; clone_size: -; j_call: TRBJ2-1; cdr3_aa: CASSVLPDGIFNEQFF; cdr3_nt: TGTGCCAGCAGCGTCCTCCCAGACGGGATTTTCAATGAGCAGTTCTTC
d_call: TRBD2; v_call: TRBV5-4; clone_size: few; j_call: TRBJ2-1; cdr3_aa: CASSWAGTSGNEQFF; cdr3_nt: TGTGCCAGCAGCTGGGCAGGGACTAGCGGGAATGAGCAGTTCTTC
d_call: TRBD2; v_call: TRBV13; clone_size: -; j_call: TRBJ2-3; cdr3_aa: CASSLLASGDTQYF; cdr3_nt: TGTGCCAGCAGCCTCCTGGCTAGCGGGGATACGCAGTATTTT
d_call: TRBD1; v_call: TRBV5-1; clone_size: -; j_call: TRBJ1-1; cdr3_aa: CASSSQGGNTEAFF; cdr3_nt: TGCGCCAGCAGCTCCCAGGGGGGGAACACTGAAGCTTTCTTT
d_call: -; v_call: TRBV13; clone_size: -; j_call: TRBJ2-7; cdr3_aa: CASSFGRASYEQYF; cdr3_nt: TGTGCCAGCAGCTTCGGCAGGGCGTCCTACGAGCAGTACTTC